This T cell receptor (beta chain) was recorded in a study of monozygotic twins with inflammatory bowel disease (dated by TCRdb to the late 2010s). Background on the whole study: The complete study included roughly 30 monozygotic twin pairs: 19 IBD-discordant Danish pairs and nine German pairs, of which four were IBD-concordant and five were IBD-discordant. Within discordant pairs, disease-associated traits were sought mainly by comparing IBD patients with their genetically identical healthy co-twins. Each individual had, on average, about 151 000 unique TCRalpha sequences and 181 000 unique TCRbeta sequences available for analysis.

Concerning this clonotype itself: It has no known antigen specificity.

The method behind the library was 5' RACE. The input for every TCR library was roughly 3,200 ng of total RNA. cDNA was synthesized with SMARTScribe reverse transcriptase in eight separate reactions per sample. During cDNA synthesis, template switching introduced unique molecular identifiers that contained a 6-nucleotide sample barcode. Two nested PCRs of about 17 and 10 cycles amplified the TCRalpha and TCRbeta cDNA, and bead purification followed each PCR. Before amplification, the cDNA was treated with uracil DNA-glycosylase and purified using the QIAquick PCR purification kit. In the second PCR, Illumina TruSeq-compatible adapters and sample-specific barcodes were added. Library quality and concentration were checked on TapeStation and Qubit, and libraries were pooled at about 5 ng each. The pooled libraries were sequenced with 2 x 100 bp reads and custom sequencing primers on an Illumina HiSeq2500 single-index Rapid Run. In the source study's methods: UMI-based consensus assembly with MiGEC version 1.2.6 was used to correct PCR and sequencing errors. MiXCR version 2.1.1 was used for V(D)J alignment, clonotype assembly and CDR3 extraction. To normalise gene usage, clonotype sharing and MAIT/NKT TCR abundance, the top 1000, 10 000 and 20 000 clonotypes in each sample were analysed. Diversity was computed as the inverse Simpson index with the vegan R package after downsampling to 27 000 UMIs. Paired Mann-Whitney U tests were applied to discordant twin pairs, and Benjamini-Hochberg correction was used for multiple testing. TCRdb reprocessed the reads into one record per CDR3 protein sequence, lacking DNA. The authors' filters were not applied to this entry. The table for this sample records a few hundred thousand distinct CDR3 sequences. Less than 2.5% of the sample rests with the top ten.

Results and caveats for the whole study, not just this receptor: Compared with healthy twins, IBD patients had fewer clonotypes in common with other individuals, a difference most pronounced in patients showing signs of disease activity. Repertoire similarity did not differ between concordant and discordant twins, which could be due to limited statistical power. Because patients were on differing immunosuppressive treatments, the repertoires may have picked up extra background noise and inter-individual variability. No single strong signal or clonotype linked to IBD turned up in the results, so the idea that one exists was not supported. Different T cell subtypes could not be distinguished in the analysis. Measured by the inverse Simpson index, TCRbeta repertoire diversity was lower in IBD patients than in their healthy co-twins.

From each donor, a roughly 2.5 ml peripheral blood sample was collected into PAXgene tubes and stored at -80 degrees C. Without any T cell sorting, total RNA was extracted from whole blood using the PAXgene blood miRNA kit on an automated QIAcube. Peripheral blood from monozygotic twin pairs, either concordant or discordant for inflammatory bowel disease, underwent deep TCRalpha and TCRbeta repertoire profiling that used unique molecular barcoding. Smoking habits were recorded for all twin pairs, and each individual was classified as a current, former or never smoker. Sequencing was carried out using blood. This clonotype originated in a human donor with ulcerative colitis or Crohn's disease, or a healthy co-twin of an affected twin (not recorded which).

CDR3 region: CAISEGHLTGELFF. The rearranged chain carries TRBV10-3 and TRBJ2-2. As encoded in the germline V gene, CDR1 is ENHRY while CDR2 is SYGVKD. The CDR3, from cysteine to phenylalanine, totals 14 residues. No DNA has been recorded.